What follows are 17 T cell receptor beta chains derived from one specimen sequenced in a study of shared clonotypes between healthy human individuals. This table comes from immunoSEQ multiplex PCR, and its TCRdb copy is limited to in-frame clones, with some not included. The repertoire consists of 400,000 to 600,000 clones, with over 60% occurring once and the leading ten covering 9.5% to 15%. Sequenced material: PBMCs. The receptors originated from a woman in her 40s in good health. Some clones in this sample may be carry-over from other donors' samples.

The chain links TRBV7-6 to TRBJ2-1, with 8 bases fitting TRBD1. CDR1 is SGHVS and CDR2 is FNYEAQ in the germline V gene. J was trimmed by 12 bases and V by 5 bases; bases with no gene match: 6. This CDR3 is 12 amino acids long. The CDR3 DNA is TGTGCCAGCAGCCCAGACAGGGGAGGGCAGTTCTTC. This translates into CASSPDRGGQFF.

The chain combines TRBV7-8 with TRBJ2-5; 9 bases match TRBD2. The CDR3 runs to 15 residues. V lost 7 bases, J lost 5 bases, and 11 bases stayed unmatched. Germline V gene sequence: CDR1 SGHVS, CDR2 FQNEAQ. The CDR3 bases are TGTGCCAGCACCGGGGCGGGAGGGCCGTGGGAGACCCAGTACTTC. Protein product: CASTGAGGPWETQYF. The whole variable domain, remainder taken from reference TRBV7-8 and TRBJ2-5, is GAGVSQSPRYKVAKRGQDVALRCDPISGHVSLFWYQQALGQGPEFLTYFQNEAQLDKSGLPSDRFFAERPEGSVSTLKIQRTQQEDSAVYLCASTGAGGPWETQYFGPGTRLLVL.

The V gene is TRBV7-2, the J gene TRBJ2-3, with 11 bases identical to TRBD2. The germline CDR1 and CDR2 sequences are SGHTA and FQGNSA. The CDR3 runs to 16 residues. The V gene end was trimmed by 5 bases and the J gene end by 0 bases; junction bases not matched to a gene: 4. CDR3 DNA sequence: TGTGCCAGCAGCCAGACTAGCGGGACCAGCACAGATACGCAGTATTTT. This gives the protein CASSQTSGTSTDTQYF.

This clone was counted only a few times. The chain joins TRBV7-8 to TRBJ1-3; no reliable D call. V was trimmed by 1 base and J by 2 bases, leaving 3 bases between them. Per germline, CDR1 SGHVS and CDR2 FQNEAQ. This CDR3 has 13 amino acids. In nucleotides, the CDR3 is TGTGCCAGCAGCTTAGGTGCTGGAAACACCATATATTTT. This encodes CASSLGAGNTIYF.

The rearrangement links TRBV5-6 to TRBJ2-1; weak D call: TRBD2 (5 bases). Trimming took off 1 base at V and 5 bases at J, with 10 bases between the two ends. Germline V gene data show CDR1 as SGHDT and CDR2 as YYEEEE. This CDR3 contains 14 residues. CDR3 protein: CASSLTETNNEQFF. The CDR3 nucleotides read TGTGCCAGCAGCTTGACTGAGACTAACAATGAGCAGTTCTTC.

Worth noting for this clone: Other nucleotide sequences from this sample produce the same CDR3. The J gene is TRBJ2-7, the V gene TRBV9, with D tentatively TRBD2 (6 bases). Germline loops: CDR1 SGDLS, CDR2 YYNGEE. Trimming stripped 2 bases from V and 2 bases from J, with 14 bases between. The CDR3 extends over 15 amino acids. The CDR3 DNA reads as TGTGCCAGCAGCGTTACCCGGGACTCCCCCTACGAGCAGTACTTC. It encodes CASSVTRDSPYEQYF.

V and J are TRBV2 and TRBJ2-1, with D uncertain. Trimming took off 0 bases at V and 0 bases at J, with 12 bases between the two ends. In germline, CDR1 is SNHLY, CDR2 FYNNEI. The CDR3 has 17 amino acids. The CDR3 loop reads CASSEARLHGSYNEQFF. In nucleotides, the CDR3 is TGTGCCAGCAGTGAAGCGCGCCTCCATGGCTCCTACAATGAGCAGTTCTTC.

The CDR3 reads CAISSTDTQYF. Written as DNA, the CDR3 is TGTGCCATCTCTAGCACAGATACGCAGTATTTT. The chain recombines TRBV25-1 with TRBJ2-3, with no clear D. This CDR3 is built from 11 residues. V lost 10 bases and J 0 bases, leaving 5 bases between the germline ends. In germline, CDR1 is MGHDK, CDR2 SYGVNS. Combining the CDR3 with reference TRBV25-1 and TRBJ2-3 gives the whole variable domain EADIYQTPRYLVIGTGKKITLECSQTMGHDKMYWYQQDPGMELHLIHYSYGVNSTEKGDLSSESTVSRIRTEHFPLTLESARPSHTSQYLCAISSTDTQYFGPGTRLTVL.

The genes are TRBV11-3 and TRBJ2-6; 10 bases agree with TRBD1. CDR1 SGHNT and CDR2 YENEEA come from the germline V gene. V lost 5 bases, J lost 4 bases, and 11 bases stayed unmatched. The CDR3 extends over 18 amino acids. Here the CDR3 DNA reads TGTGCCAGCAGCCAAAGGGACAGGGGCGGTAAAGGGGCCAACGTCCTGACTTTC. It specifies CASSQRDRGGKGANVLTF.

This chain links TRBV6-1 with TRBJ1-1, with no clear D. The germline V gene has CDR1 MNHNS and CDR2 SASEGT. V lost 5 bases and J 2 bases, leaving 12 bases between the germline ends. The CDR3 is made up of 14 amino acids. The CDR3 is CASSPRHFNTEAFF. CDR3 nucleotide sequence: TGTGCCAGCAGTCCAAGACATTTCAACACTGAAGCTTTCTTT.

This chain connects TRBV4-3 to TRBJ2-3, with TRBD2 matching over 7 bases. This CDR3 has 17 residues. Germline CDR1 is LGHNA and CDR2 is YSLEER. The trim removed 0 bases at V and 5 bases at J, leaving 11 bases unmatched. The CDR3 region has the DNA TGCGCCAGCAGCCAAGAATCATGGGGACTATCGCTAGATACGCAGTATTTT. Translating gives CASSQESWGLSLDTQYF.

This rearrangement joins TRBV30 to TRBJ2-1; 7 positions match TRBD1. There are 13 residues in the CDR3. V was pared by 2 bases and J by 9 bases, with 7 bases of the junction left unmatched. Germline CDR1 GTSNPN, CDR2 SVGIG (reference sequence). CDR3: CAWSRKQGIEQFF. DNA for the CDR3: TGTGCCTGGAGTCGCAAACAGGGGATTGAGCAGTTCTTC.

CDR3 loop: CASSFKLAGETQYF. In DNA, the CDR3 is TGTGCCAGCAGCTTTAAACTAGCGGGGGAGACCCAGTACTTC. The chain has TRBV5-4 and TRBJ2-5; 10 nucleotides align to TRBD2. Germline CDR1 SGHNT, CDR2 YYREEE (reference sequence). V was pared by 2 bases and J by 5 bases, with 3 bases of the junction left unmatched. The CDR3 is made up of 14 amino acids.

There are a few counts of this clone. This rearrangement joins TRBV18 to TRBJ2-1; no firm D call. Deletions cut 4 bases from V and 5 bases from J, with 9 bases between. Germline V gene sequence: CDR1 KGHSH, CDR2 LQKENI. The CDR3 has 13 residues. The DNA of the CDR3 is TGTGCCAGCTCACTAACAAGTGACAATGAGCAGTTCTTC. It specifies CASSLTSDNEQFF.

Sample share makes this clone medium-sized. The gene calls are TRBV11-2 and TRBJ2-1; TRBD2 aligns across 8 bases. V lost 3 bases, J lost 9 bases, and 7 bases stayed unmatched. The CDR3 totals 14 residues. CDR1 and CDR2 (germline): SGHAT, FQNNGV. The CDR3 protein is CASSFSGTLGEQFF. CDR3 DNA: TGTGCCAGCAGCTTTAGCGGGACCCTCGGTGAGCAGTTCTTC.

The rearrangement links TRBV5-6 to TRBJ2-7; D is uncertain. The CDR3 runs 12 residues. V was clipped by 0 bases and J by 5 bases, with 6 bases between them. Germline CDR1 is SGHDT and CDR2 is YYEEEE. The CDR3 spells CASSLAGHEQYF. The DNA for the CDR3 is TGTGCCAGCAGCTTGGCAGGCCACGAGCAGTACTTC.

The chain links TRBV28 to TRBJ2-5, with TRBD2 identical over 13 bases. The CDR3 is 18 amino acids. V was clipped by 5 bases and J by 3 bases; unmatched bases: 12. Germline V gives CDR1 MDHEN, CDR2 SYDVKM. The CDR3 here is CASSPGTSGNFPEETQYF. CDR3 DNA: TGTGCCAGCAGTCCCGGGACTAGCGGGAACTTTCCCGAAGAGACCCAGTACTTC.